This is a list of T cell receptor beta chains from one sample in a study of blood T cells in healthy people across ages. Via MiXCR, TCRdb re-called the 5' RACE reads, giving one row per CDR3 protein. This sample carries hundreds of thousands of distinct CDR3 sequences, around 50% of them seen once, and the ten largest clones take around a quarter. Sequenced material: blood. The receptors were gathered from a man in his forties in good health. Each CDR3 is given with its conserved first and last residue. D genes are given only for firm matches. Expanded clones get a size class; other rows say once, few or many, or leave the size out.

d_gene: TRBD2
v_gene: TRBV6-4
j_gene: TRBJ2-3
abundance: NA
CDR3aa: CASSELAGGLDTQYF
CDR3nt: TGTGCCAGCAGCGAACTAGCGGGGGGGCTTGATACGCAGTATTTT

d_gene: NA
v_gene: TRBV29-1
j_gene: TRBJ2-4
abundance: many
CDR3aa: CSVRQTLAKNIQYF
CDR3nt: TGCAGCGTTAGACAGACCCTAGCCAAAAACATTCAGTACTTC

d_gene: NA
v_gene: TRBV12-3/TRBV12-4
j_gene: TRBJ2-1
abundance: NA
CDR3aa: CASSLEGGWADPNEQFF
CDR3nt: TGTGCCAGCAGTTTAGAAGGGGGTTGGGCCGACCCCAATGAGCAGTTCTTC

d_gene: TRBD2
v_gene: TRBV20-1
j_gene: TRBJ2-3
abundance: few
CDR3aa: CSARDGRGTRDTQYF
CDR3nt: TGCAGTGCTAGAGATGGGAGGGGAACCAGGGATACGCAGTATTTT

d_gene: NA
v_gene: TRBV12-3/TRBV12-4
j_gene: TRBJ2-7
abundance: NA
CDR3aa: CASSLPSTAGKRYEQYF
CDR3nt: TGTGCCAGCAGTTTGCCGTCCACTGCAGGGAAACGCTACGAGCAGTACTTC

d_gene: TRBD2
v_gene: TRBV28
j_gene: TRBJ2-1
abundance: NA
CDR3aa: CASTPRLAGHNEQFF
CDR3nt: TGTGCCAGCACCCCGAGACTAGCGGGACACAATGAGCAGTTCTTC

d_gene: NA
v_gene: TRBV20-1
j_gene: TRBJ1-2
abundance: NA
CDR3aa: CSARVIPPDYGYTF
CDR3nt: TGCAGTGCTAGAGTAATCCCTCCAGACTATGGCTACACCTTC

d_gene: TRBD2
v_gene: TRBV20-1
j_gene: TRBJ2-3
abundance: few
CDR3aa: CSASAASGRRTDTQYF
CDR3nt: TGCAGTGCCAGTGCGGCTAGCGGGAGACGAACGGATACGCAGTATTTT

d_gene: NA
v_gene: TRBV7-2
j_gene: TRBJ2-7
abundance: NA
CDR3aa: CASSSPEGPYEQYF
CDR3nt: TGTGCCAGCAGCTCCCCGGAGGGCCCCTACGAGCAGTACTTC

d_gene: TRBD2
v_gene: TRBV15
j_gene: TRBJ2-1
abundance: NA
CDR3aa: CATQQNSGGGGEQFF
CDR3nt: TGTGCCACACAGCAGAATAGCGGGGGGGGCGGTGAGCAGTTCTTC

d_gene: TRBD2
v_gene: TRBV28
j_gene: TRBJ2-1
abundance: NA
CDR3aa: CASSPLAGGVRLSYNEQFF
CDR3nt: TGTGCCAGCAGTCCGCTAGCGGGAGGGGTTCGTCTCTCCTACAATGAGCAGTTCTTC

d_gene: NA
v_gene: TRBV4-2
j_gene: TRBJ2-5
abundance: NA
CDR3aa: CASSQGVTVKTQYF
CDR3nt: TGTGCCAGCAGCCAAGGGGTCACGGTAAAGACCCAGTACTTC

d_gene: NA
v_gene: TRBV7-9
j_gene: TRBJ2-5
abundance: NA
CDR3aa: CASSSVGHFQETQYF
CDR3nt: TGTGCCAGCAGCTCAGTGGGACACTTCCAAGAGACCCAGTACTTC

d_gene: NA
v_gene: TRBV10-3
j_gene: TRBJ2-3
abundance: NA
CDR3aa: CAISDPQGTIRNTQYF
CDR3nt: TGTGCCATCAGTGACCCTCAGGGTACTATAAGGAATACGCAGTATTTT

d_gene: NA
v_gene: TRBV27
j_gene: TRBJ2-7
abundance: few
CDR3aa: CASSFRVFSHEQYF
CDR3nt: TGTGCCAGCAGTTTCAGGGTTTTTTCCCACGAGCAGTACTTC